The 18 T cell receptor beta chains listed next were all sequenced from one sample in a study of blood T cell repertoires in COVID-19. Repertoires were generated with immunoSEQ multiplex PCR, while TCRdb's copy carries only in-frame clones and drops some. This sample has under 100,000 clones, with 81% found just once. Sequenced: peripheral blood. Source of these receptors: a man at least 80 years old with active or convalescent COVID-19.

This clone occurred a few times. The chain uses TRBV18 and TRBJ2-7; D possibly corresponds to TRBD1 (5 bases). CDR1 is KGHSH and CDR2 is LQKENI in the germline V gene. The CDR3 totals 14 residues. Trimming pared 3 bases from V and 2 bases from J, leaving 11 bases between. The CDR3 bases are TGTGCCAGCTCACCCAACTTGGACACCTACGAGCAGTACTTC. It encodes CASSPNLDTYEQYF.

The rearrangement joins TRBV2 to TRBJ1-4; D possibly corresponds to TRBD1 (6 bases). The germline gives CDR1 SNHLY, CDR2 FYNNEI. With 0 bases removed from V and 4 bases from J, the gap between germline ends came to 9 bases. The CDR3 is made up of 15 amino acids. DNA for the CDR3: TGTGCCAGCAGTGAAGCCACAGGGTTTAATGAAAAACTGTTTTTT. This codes for CASSEATGFNEKLFF.

The chain employs TRBV29-1 and TRBJ1-3; 9 nucleotides align to TRBD1. V was clipped by 6 bases and J by 2 bases; unmatched bases: 8. The CDR3 length is 15 residues. CDR1 is SQVTM, CDR2 ANQGSEA, per germline. CDR3 coding DNA: TGCAGCGTCTACGACACAGGGGGCACTGGAAACACCATATATTTT. Its protein is CSVYDTGGTGNTIYF. The variable domain in full, completed from reference TRBV29-1 and TRBJ1-3, reads SAVISQKPSRDICQRGTSLTIQCQVDSQVTMMFWYRQQPGQSLTLIATANQGSEATYESGFVIDKFPISRPNLTFSTLTVSNMSPEDSSIYLCSVYDTGGTGNTIYFGEGSWLTVV.

This chain uses TRBV27 with TRBJ1-5, with D unresolved. With 5 bases removed from V and 6 bases from J, the gap between germline ends came to 14 bases. Germline V gene lookup returns CDR1 MNHEY and CDR2 SMNVEV (reference sequence). This CDR3 region has 14 residues. This chain's CDR3 is CASSPPGRGQPQHF. The DNA for the CDR3 is TGTGCCAGCAGTCCCCCCGGACGGGGTCAGCCCCAGCATTTT.

The V gene is TRBV6-2 or TRBV6-3, the J gene TRBJ2-5, with 13 bases lining up with TRBD2. The CDR3 covers 18 residues. V lost 5 bases, J lost 5 bases, and 14 bases stayed unmatched. The V gene's germline CDR1 is MNHEY and CDR2 SVGEGT. Here the CDR3 DNA reads TGTGCCAGCAGTCCACTAGCGGGGGGGCCTGGGGCTTCGGAGACCCAGTACTTC. Translation: CASSPLAGGPGASETQYF.

The sample holds one count of this clone. V gene TRBV11-1 combines with J gene TRBJ2-2; D is possibly TRBD2 (6 bases). In germline, CDR1 is SGHAT, CDR2 FQDESV (reference sequence). This CDR3 comprises 16 residues. Trimming took off 3 bases at V and 2 bases at J, with 13 bases between the two ends. The CDR3 is CASSLGSGPNTGELFF. The DNA for the CDR3 is TGTGCCAGCAGCTTGGGTAGCGGACCAAACACCGGGGAGCTGTTTTTT.

The chain uses TRBV7-8 and TRBJ2-2; D is perhaps TRBD1 (5 bases). Trimming removed 10 bases at V and 6 bases at J, with 21 bases between. Germline-derived CDR1 and CDR2 are SGHVS and FQNEAQ. The CDR3 covers 15 residues. The CDR3 DNA follows: TGTGCCACCTCTCCCCGTATAACAGGAGCCGGGGAGCTGTTTTTT. Translated, it gives CATSPRITGAGELFF.

The V call is TRBV6-2 or TRBV6-3, the J call TRBJ2-7, with a tentative D call TRBD1 (5 bases). The germline V gene encodes CDR1 MNHEY and CDR2 SVGEGT. V was trimmed by 4 bases and J by 4 bases, leaving 14 bases between them. The CDR3 has 14 residues. CDR3 region: CASSLPGNGYEQYF. The CDR3 DNA reads as TGTGCCAGCAGTTTGCCAGGGAATGGTTACGAGCAGTACTTC.

This rearrangement joins TRBV5-4 to TRBJ2-7; 7 bases align to TRBD1. The J segment lost 3 bases and the V segment lost 1 base, leaving 4 bases of the junction unmatched. Per germline, CDR1 SGHNT and CDR2 YYREEE (reference sequence). The CDR3 loop spans 14 amino acids. CDR3 residues: CASSLRDSGYEQYF. CDR3 nucleotides: TGTGCCAGCAGCTTGAGGGACAGTGGCTACGAGCAGTACTTC.

The chain combines TRBV5-1 with TRBJ1-6, with 10 positions matching TRBD1. Germline CDR1 SGHRS, CDR2 YFSETQ. V lost 7 bases to trimming and J lost 8 bases; unmatched junction nucleotides: 12. The CDR3 consists of 16 residues. In DNA form, the CDR3 reads TGCGCCAGCCAGAATCGACAGGGGGCGTCGGATTCACCCCTCCACTTT. Amino acid sequence: CASQNRQGASDSPLHF. Together with reference TRBV5-1 and TRBJ1-6, the CDR3 gives the full variable domain: KAGVTQTPRYLIKTRGQQVTLSCSPISGHRSVSWYQQTPGQGLQFLFEYFSETQRNKGNFPGRFSGRQFSNSRSEMNVSTLELGDSALYLCASQNRQGASDSPLHFGNGTRLTVT.

The chain combines TRBV4-1 with TRBJ2-5; the D gene is possibly TRBD1 (6 bases). The CDR3 has 16 residues. Germline CDR1 and CDR2: MGHRA and YSYEKL. Trimming cost V 0 bases and J 7 bases, with 18 bases left between them. The CDR3 nucleotides read TGCGCCAGCAGCCAAGAGGCCAGGGGTAATACGAGGACCCAGTACTTC. It encodes CASSQEARGNTRTQYF.

The chain couples TRBV7-8 to TRBJ2-5, with D perhaps TRBD2 (5 bases). Germline V gene data show CDR1 as SGHVS and CDR2 as FQNEAQ. Trimming stripped 5 bases from V and 9 bases from J, with 19 bases between. CDR3 size: 14 residues. CDR3 protein: CASSRRAYSDSQYF. The CDR3 nucleotides read TGTGCCAGCAGCCGTAGGGCGTATTCGGACTCCCAGTACTTC.

This sequence joins TRBV10-3 and TRBJ1-1, with 7 positions matching TRBD1. V gave up 7 bases and J gave up 4 bases; unmatched junction bases: 12. CDR1 is ENHRY and CDR2 is SYGVKD in the germline V gene. The CDR3 is 15 amino acids. Here the CDR3 DNA reads TGTGCCATCAACGGGAAGGAGACAGGGAGCACTGAAGCTTTCTTT. Translating it yields CAINGKETGSTEAFF.

The chain is built from TRBV4-2 and TRBJ2-2, with TRBD2 matching 9 bases. J lost 4 bases, V lost 1 base, and 1 base had no gene match. CDR1 is LGHNA and CDR2 is YNFKEQ in the germline V gene. The CDR3 is 15 amino acids. The CDR3 nucleotides read TGTGCCAGCAGCCAAGGGACTAGCGTCACCGGGGAGCTGTTTTTT. Translating it yields CASSQGTSVTGELFF.

This sequence joins TRBV13 and TRBJ2-1; 8 bases match TRBD2. CDR1 is PRHDT and CDR2 is FYEKMQ in the germline V gene (reference sequence). CDR3 length equals 18 residues. The trim removed 4 bases at V and 8 bases at J, leaving 19 bases unmatched. The CDR3 sequence is CASSSRTVAGIGGDEQFF. The CDR3 region has the DNA TGTGCCAGCAGCTCTCGGACCGTAGCGGGGATCGGGGGCGATGAGCAGTTCTTC.

The CDR3 loop reads CASSQDTGGRAFF. The CDR3, as DNA: TGTGCCAGCAGCCAAGATACTGGGGGCCGGGCCTTCTTT. J is TRBJ1-1 and V is TRBV3-1 (or the pseudogene TRBV3-2), with D perhaps matching TRBD1 (6 bases). Germline loops: CDR1 LGHDT, CDR2 YNNKEL (reference sequence). V was cut by 0 bases and J by 14 bases, with 16 bases left in between. This CDR3 region has 13 residues.

The chain joins TRBV18 to TRBJ1-5; 8 bases fit TRBD1. Germline loops: CDR1 KGHSH, CDR2 LQKENI. Trimming cost V 2 bases and J 0 bases; bases outside gene matches: 12. The CDR3 spans 19 residues. CDR3 sequence reads: CASSPRGQGASNSNQPQHF. CDR3 DNA sequence: TGTGCCAGCTCACCAAGGGGGCAGGGGGCATCTAATAGCAATCAGCCCCAGCATTTT.

About this clone: The junction departs from germline at one end; a sequencing error may be responsible. The V gene is TRBV5-1, the J gene TRBJ1-4; 7 bases align to TRBD1. The CDR3 totals 15 residues. Germline V gives CDR1 SGHRS, CDR2 YFSETQ. The DNA for the CDR3 is TGCGCCAGCAGATTGGATCCAGGGGGAGAGGAAAAACTGTTTTTT. Amino acid sequence: CASRLDPGGEEKLFF. The full variable domain, rest sourced from reference TRBV5-1 and TRBJ1-4, is KAGVTQTPRYLIKTRGQQVTLSCSPISGHRSVSWYQQTPGQGLQFLFEYFSETQRNKGNFPGRFSGRQFSNSRSEMNVSTLELGDSALYLCASRLDPGGEEKLFFGSGTQLSVL.